The clone carrying this T cell receptor (beta chain) appeared many times. The antigen is not known. This sample stems from a study of T-cell reconstitution after alpha-beta-depleted transplantation in children. Findings of the study overall: Surviving recipient T cells and thymic progenitors accounted for the high day-60 TCRbeta diversity observed in some patients. Approximately two months post-transplant, alpha-beta T cells reportedly originated from several hundred expanded graft clones. Diversity and T-cell counts at one year after transplant derived mostly from new T cells.

Unique molecular identifiers were incorporated when the TCRbeta library was constructed. TCRdb passed the PCR reads through MiXCR, listing each CDR3 protein once. This table has approximately 500,000 distinct CDR3 sequences, about 10% appearing once. V was clipped by 8 bases and J by 6 bases, with 11 bases between them. The CDR3 totals 12 residues. Germline V gene lookup returns CDR1 MDHEN and CDR2 SYDVKM. The chain carries TRBV28 and TRBJ2-1; D is unresolved. This TCR was sampled from a child aged 2-9 years with inherited bone marrow failure, due to receive a stem cell transplant. Sample: PBMCs, taken before TCRalphabeta/CD19-depleted stem cell transplant. CDR3 DNA: TGTGCCAGCTTTCTAAGGGCCAATGAGCAGTTCTTC. Translating it yields CASFLRANEQFF. The full variable domain, rest sourced from reference TRBV28 and TRBJ2-1, is DVKVTQSSRYLVKRTGEKVFLECVQDMDHENMFWYRQDPGLGLRLIYFSYDVKMKEKGDIPEGYSVSREKKERFSLILESASTNQTSMYLCASFLRANEQFFGPGTRLTVL.